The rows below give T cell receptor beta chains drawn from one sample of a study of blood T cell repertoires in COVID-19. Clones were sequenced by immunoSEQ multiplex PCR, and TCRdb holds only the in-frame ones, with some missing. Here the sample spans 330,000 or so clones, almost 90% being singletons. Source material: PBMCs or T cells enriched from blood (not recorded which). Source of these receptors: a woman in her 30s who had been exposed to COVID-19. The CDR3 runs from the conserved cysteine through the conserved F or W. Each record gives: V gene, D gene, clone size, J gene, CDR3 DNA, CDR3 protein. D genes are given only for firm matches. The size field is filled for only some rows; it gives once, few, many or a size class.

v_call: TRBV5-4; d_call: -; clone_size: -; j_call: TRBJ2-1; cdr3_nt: TGTGCCAGCAGCTTGGATAGAGACAATGAGCAGTTCTTC; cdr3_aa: CASSLDRDNEQFF
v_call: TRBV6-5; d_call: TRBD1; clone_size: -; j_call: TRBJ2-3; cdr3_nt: TGTGCCAGCAGTTACTCGGGACAGGGGAAAACAGATACGCAGTATTTT; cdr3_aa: CASSYSGQGKTDTQYF
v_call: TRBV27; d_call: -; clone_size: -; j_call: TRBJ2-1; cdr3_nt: TGTGCCAGCAGTTTTGTCGGCGGCTACAATGAGCAGTTCTTC; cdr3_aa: CASSFVGGYNEQFF
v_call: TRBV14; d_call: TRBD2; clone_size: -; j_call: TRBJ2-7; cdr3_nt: TGTGCCAGCAGCCAGCGGGAGGGCCCGATGAACGAGCAGTACTTC; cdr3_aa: CASSQREGPMNEQYF
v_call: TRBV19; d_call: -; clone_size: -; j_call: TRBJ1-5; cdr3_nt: TGTGCCAGTAGTGGACATCAACAGGGCCAGCCCCAGCATTTT; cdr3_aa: CASSGHQQGQPQHF
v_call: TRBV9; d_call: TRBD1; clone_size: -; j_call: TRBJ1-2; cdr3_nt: TGTGCCAGCAATGACAGGGTGGACGGCTACACCTTC; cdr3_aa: CASNDRVDGYTF
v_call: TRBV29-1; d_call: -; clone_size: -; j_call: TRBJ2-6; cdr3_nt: TGCAGCGTTGGGAGGGAAGGATCCTCTGGGGCCAACGTCCTGACTTTC; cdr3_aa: CSVGREGSSGANVLTF
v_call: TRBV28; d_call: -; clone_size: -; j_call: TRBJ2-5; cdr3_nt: TGTGCCAGCAGTTTACAGGCAGGGATGGAGACCCAGTACTTC; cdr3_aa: CASSLQAGMETQYF
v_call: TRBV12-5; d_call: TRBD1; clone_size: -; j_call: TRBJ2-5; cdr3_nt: TGTGCTAGTGGTTTCAGGGGGCCGGGGCCACAAGAGACCCAGTACTTC; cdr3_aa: CASGFRGPGPQETQYF
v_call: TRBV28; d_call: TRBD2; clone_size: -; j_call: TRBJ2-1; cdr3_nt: TGTGCCAGCAGTCTGGGGGCTAGCGGGATCAATGAGCAGTTCTTC; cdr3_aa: CASSLGASGINEQFF
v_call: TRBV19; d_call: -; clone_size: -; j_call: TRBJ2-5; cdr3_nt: TGTGCCAGTAGCGACTCCAGCCAAGAGACCCAGTACTTC; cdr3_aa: CASSDSSQETQYF
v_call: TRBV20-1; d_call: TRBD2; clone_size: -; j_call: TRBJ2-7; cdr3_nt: TGCAGTGCTAGTAGCGGGACGGCTTACGAGCAGTACTTC; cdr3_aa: CSASSGTAYEQYF
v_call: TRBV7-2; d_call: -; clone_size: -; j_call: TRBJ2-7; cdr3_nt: TGTGCCAGCAGCCACCAGCTTACAGGGCGCGGCGAGCAGTACTTC; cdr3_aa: CASSHQLTGRGEQYF
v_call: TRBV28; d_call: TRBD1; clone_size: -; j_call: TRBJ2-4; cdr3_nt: TGTGCCAGCAGTTTACGCGGACAGGGGCTAAACATTCAGTGCTTC; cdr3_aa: CASSLRGQGLNIQCF
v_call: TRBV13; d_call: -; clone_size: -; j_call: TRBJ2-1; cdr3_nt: TGTGCCAGCAGCTTCCCGGACTACGACGGCTACAATGAGCAGTTCTTC; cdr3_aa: CASSFPDYDGYNEQFF
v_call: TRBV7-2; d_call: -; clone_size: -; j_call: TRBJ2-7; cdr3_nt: TGTGCCAGCAGCTTAGCGTCAACCAGCGGCCGCGGCGAGCAGTACTTC; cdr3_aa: CASSLASTSGRGEQYF
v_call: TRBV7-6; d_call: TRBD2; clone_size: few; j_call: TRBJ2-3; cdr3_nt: TGTGCCAGCAGCTTTCTAGCGGGAGGGCTTCCAGATACGCAGTATTTT; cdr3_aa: CASSFLAGGLPDTQYF
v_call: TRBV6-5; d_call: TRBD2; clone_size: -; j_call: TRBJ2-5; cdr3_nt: TGTGCCAGCAGGCGCATAGCGGGAGGGACCGAGACCCAGTACTTC; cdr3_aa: CASRRIAGGTETQYF
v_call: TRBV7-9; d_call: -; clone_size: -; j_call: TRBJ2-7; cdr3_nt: TGTGCCAGCAATTTGGGGGCAGGGGTAGGCTACGAGCAGTACTTC; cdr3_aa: CASNLGAGVGYEQYF
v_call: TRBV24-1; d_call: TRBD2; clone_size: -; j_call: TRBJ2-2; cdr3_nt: TGTGCCACCAGTGGAGCTAGCGGGACGAACACCGGGGAGCTGTTTTTT; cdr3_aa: CATSGASGTNTGELFF